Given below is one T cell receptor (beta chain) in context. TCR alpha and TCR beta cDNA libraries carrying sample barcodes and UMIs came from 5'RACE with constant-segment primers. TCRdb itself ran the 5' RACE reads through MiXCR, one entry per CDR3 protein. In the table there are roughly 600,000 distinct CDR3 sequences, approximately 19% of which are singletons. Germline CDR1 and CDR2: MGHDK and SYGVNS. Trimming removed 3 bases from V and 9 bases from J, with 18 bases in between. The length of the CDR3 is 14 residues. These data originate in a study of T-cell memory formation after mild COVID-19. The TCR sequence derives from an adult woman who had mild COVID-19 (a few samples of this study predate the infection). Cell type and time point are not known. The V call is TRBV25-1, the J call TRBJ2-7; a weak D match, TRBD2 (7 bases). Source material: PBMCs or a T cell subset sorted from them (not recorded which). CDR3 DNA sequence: TGTGCCAGCAGTGACACCTATAGGGGGGGACGGCAGTACTTC. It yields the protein CASSDTYRGGRQYF.